These 18 T cell receptor beta chains were sequenced from one sample in a study of blood T cell repertoires in COVID-19. Sequenced by immunoSEQ multiplex PCR; TCRdb stores in-frame clones only, minus some. In the table there are over 75,000 clones, around 80% of which are singletons. The sequenced material came from peripheral blood. The receptors here all came from a woman of 80 years or more with acute or convalescent COVID-19.

The rearrangement links TRBV19 to TRBJ2-7; 7 positions agree with TRBD2. Germline V lookup: CDR1 LNHDA, CDR2 SQIVND (reference sequence). The trim removed 4 bases at V and 2 bases at J, leaving 5 bases unmatched. This CDR3 contains 14 residues. As DNA, the CDR3 is TGTGCCAGTAGTAGCGGGGGACCGCCCTACGAGCAGTACTTC. It encodes CASSSGGPPYEQYF.

The chain carries TRBV28 and TRBJ1-2; D is perhaps TRBD1 (6 bases). The CDR3 extends over 13 amino acids. Germline-derived CDR1 and CDR2 are MDHEN and SYDVKM. V lost 6 bases and J 5 bases, leaving 13 bases between the germline ends. In nucleotides, the CDR3 is TGTGCCAGCAGGGCCGGGACATATTATGGCTACACCTTC. The encoded protein is CASRAGTYYGYTF.

The rearrangement links TRBV5-4 to TRBJ2-5; D may be TRBD2 (6 bases). V lost 3 bases and J 3 bases, leaving 18 bases between the germline ends. CDR3 size: 16 residues. Germline CDR1 reads SGHNT; CDR2 reads YYREEE (reference sequence). The CDR3 reads CASSSRGGQSKETQYF. Here the CDR3 DNA reads TGTGCCAGCAGCTCTAGGGGAGGTCAGTCAAAAGAGACCCAGTACTTC.

The rearrangement uses TRBV20-1 and TRBJ2-1; 7 positions match TRBD2. The V gene end was trimmed by 3 bases and the J gene end by 5 bases; junction bases not matched to a gene: 7. The CDR3 runs to 14 residues. Germline values: CDR1 DFQATT, CDR2 SNEGSKA (reference sequence). CDR3 region: CSASSGRHHNEQFF. Here the CDR3 DNA reads TGCAGTGCTAGTTCCGGGAGGCACCACAATGAGCAGTTCTTC.

This clone turned up a few times. The chain combines TRBV5-4 with TRBJ2-1; 9 bases match TRBD2. This CDR3 is 15 amino acids long. Looked up from germline, CDR1 is SGHNT and CDR2 is YYREEE (reference sequence). V lost 3 bases to trimming and J lost 3 bases; unmatched junction nucleotides: 4. The chain's CDR3 is CASSSLAGVYNEQFF. CDR3 nucleotide sequence: TGTGCCAGCAGCTCTTTAGCGGGAGTCTACAATGAGCAGTTCTTC.

The gene calls are TRBV6-5 and TRBJ1-1, with a possible D match to TRBD1 (5 bases). V was clipped by 8 bases and J by 9 bases, with 16 bases between them. The CDR3 is made up of 12 amino acids. Germline lookup yields CDR1 MNHEY and CDR2 SVGAGI. CDR3 nucleotides: TGTGCCAGCGGCGGGGGACCTCGAAAAGCTTTCTTT. Protein: CASGGGPRKAFF.

The chain couples TRBV7-2 to TRBJ2-7; possible D gene TRBD1, 6 bases. CDR1 and CDR2 from the germline V gene are SGHTA and FQGNSA. V shed 1 base and J shed 3 bases, with 10 bases lying between them. The CDR3 runs to 14 residues. The CDR3 DNA follows: TGTGCCAGCAGCTTAGAAGCGGACAGCTACGAGCAGTACTTC. Encoded protein: CASSLEADSYEQYF.

This chain uses TRBV7-9 with TRBJ2-2; 7 nucleotides align to TRBD1. Germline CDR1 and CDR2: SEHNR and FQNEAQ (reference sequence). Losses at the gene ends were 4 bases for V and 4 bases for J; bases not matched to a gene: 6. The CDR3 spans 15 residues. CDR3 DNA: TGTGCCAGCAGCTCCGACAGGGACGGCACCGGGGAGCTGTTTTTT. This sequence encodes CASSSDRDGTGELFF. Full variable domain (remainder filled in from reference TRBV7-9 and TRBJ2-2): DTGVSQNPRHKITKRGQNVTFRCDPISEHNRLYWYRQTLGQGPEFLTYFQNEAQLEKSRLLSDRFSAERPKGSFSTLEIQRTEQGDSAMYLCASSSDRDGTGELFFGEGSRLTVL.

The rearrangement uses TRBV19 and TRBJ2-7, with D unresolved. CDR1 is LNHDA, CDR2 SQIVND, per germline (reference sequence). V was trimmed by 4 bases and J by 1 base, leaving 17 bases between them. The CDR3 runs to 16 residues. CDR3 loop: CASSRAKQSGSYEQYF. The CDR3 nucleotides read TGTGCCAGTAGTAGGGCCAAGCAAAGTGGATCCTACGAGCAGTACTTC.

The rearrangement links TRBV5-1 to TRBJ2-3; 9 positions match TRBD1. CDR1 and CDR2 (germline): SGHRS, YFSETQ. The CDR3 is made up of 15 amino acids. The J segment lost 6 bases and the V segment lost 1 base, leaving 6 bases of the junction unmatched. CDR3 protein: CASSLRQGGRDTQYF. CDR3 nucleotides: TGCGCCAGCAGCTTGCGACAGGGGGGGCGGGATACGCAGTATTTT.

The gene calls are TRBV5-1 and TRBJ1-1, with 8 bases aligning to TRBD1. V was pared by 4 bases and J by 5 bases, with 7 bases of the junction left unmatched. The CDR3 spans 14 residues. CDR1 is SGHRS, CDR2 YFSETQ, per germline. CDR3 sequence: CASSLSTGETEAFF. CDR3 coding DNA: TGCGCCAGCAGCCTATCGACAGGGGAGACTGAAGCTTTCTTT.

The chain employs TRBV7-9 and TRBJ2-7, with 9 nucleotides matching TRBD1. The CDR3 is 15 amino acids. V lost 5 bases, J lost 2 bases, and 7 bases stayed unmatched. The germline V gene encodes CDR1 SEHNR and CDR2 FQNEAQ (reference sequence). CDR3 region: CASSARTGDTYEQYF. The CDR3 region has the DNA TGTGCCAGCAGCGCCCGGACAGGGGACACCTACGAGCAGTACTTC. Full variable domain (outside the CDR3, taken from reference TRBV7-9 and TRBJ2-7): DTGVSQNPRHKITKRGQNVTFRCDPISEHNRLYWYRQTLGQGPEFLTYFQNEAQLEKSRLLSDRFSAERPKGSFSTLEIQRTEQGDSAMYLCASSARTGDTYEQYFGPGTRLTVT.

The chain employs TRBV19 and TRBJ1-1; D is undetermined. The CDR3 is 13 residues long. Germline CDR1 is LNHDA and CDR2 is SQIVND (reference sequence). The V gene lost 5 bases and the J gene lost 4 bases, with 11 bases spanning the gap. Written as DNA, the CDR3 is TGTGCCAGTAGTCATAGGGAGAGCACTGAAGCTTTCTTT. This codes for CASSHRESTEAFF.

V gene TRBV27 combines with J gene TRBJ1-5; weak D call: TRBD1 (5 bases). Trimming cost V 0 bases and J 1 base, with 10 bases left between them. The CDR3 is 16 amino acids. In germline, CDR1 is MNHEY, CDR2 SMNVEV (reference sequence). CDR3 sequence: CASSLSGGSSNQPQHF. The CDR3, as DNA: TGTGCCAGCAGTTTATCGGGGGGGTCGAGCAATCAGCCCCAGCATTTT.

The genes are TRBV7-9 and TRBJ2-3; 11 bases are a match to TRBD2. CDR1 and CDR2 (germline): SEHNR, FQNEAQ (reference sequence). The CDR3 covers 15 residues. After removal of 4 bases from V and 6 bases from J, the junction contained 6 bases not matched to a gene. CDR3 residues: CASSSPSGGRDTQYF. CDR3 sequence (DNA): TGTGCCAGCAGCTCTCCTAGCGGGGGGCGGGATACGCAGTATTTT.

This sequence joins TRBV6-6 and TRBJ1-5; D perhaps matches TRBD1 (5 bases). The V end lost 0 bases, the J end lost 3 bases, and 9 bases lay between the germline ends. The germline CDR1 and CDR2 sequences are MNHNY and SVGAGI (reference sequence). This CDR3 spans 15 amino acids. Written as DNA, the CDR3 is TGTGCCAGCAGTTACTCAGGAGGGGACAATCAGCCCCAGCATTTT. Residues: CASSYSGGDNQPQHF.

The DNA for the CDR3 is TGTGCCAGCAGCTTGGACGGGTTTAATGAAAAACTGTTTTTT. This sequence encodes CASSLDGFNEKLFF. The chain links TRBV5-6 to TRBJ1-4; the D is unclear. Trimming pared 0 bases from V and 4 bases from J, leaving 7 bases between. This CDR3 contains 14 residues. CDR1 is SGHDT, CDR2 YYEEEE, per germline. The full variable domain, its missing parts supplied by reference TRBV5-6 and TRBJ1-4, is DAGVTQSPTHLIKTRGQQVTLRCSPKSGHDTVSWYQQALGQGPQFIFQYYEEEERQRGNFPDRFSGHQFPNYSSELNVNALLLGDSALYLCASSLDGFNEKLFFGSGTQLSVL.

This clone has a single count. The rearrangement uses TRBV3-1 (or the pseudogene TRBV3-2) and TRBJ2-7; TRBD1 aligns across 7 bases. The CDR3 extends over 13 amino acids. Unmatched junction bases numbered 4, after V lost 8 bases and J lost 0 bases. Germline assignment: CDR1 LGHDT and CDR2 YNNKEL (reference sequence). The CDR3 DNA is TGTGCCAGCGCCGGGACAGCCTCCTACGAGCAGTACTTC. Amino acids: CASAGTASYEQYF.